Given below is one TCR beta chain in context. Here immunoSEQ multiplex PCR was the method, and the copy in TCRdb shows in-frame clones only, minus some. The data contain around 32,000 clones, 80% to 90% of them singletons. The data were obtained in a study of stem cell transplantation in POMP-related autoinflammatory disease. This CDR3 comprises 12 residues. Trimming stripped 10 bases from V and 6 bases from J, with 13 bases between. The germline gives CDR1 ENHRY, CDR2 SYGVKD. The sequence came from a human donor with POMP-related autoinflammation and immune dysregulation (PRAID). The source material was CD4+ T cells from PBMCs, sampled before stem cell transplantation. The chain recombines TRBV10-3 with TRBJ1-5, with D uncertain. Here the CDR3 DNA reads TGTGCCACTTCGGAGGGCGGTCAGCCCCAGCATTTT. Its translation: CATSEGGQPQHF.